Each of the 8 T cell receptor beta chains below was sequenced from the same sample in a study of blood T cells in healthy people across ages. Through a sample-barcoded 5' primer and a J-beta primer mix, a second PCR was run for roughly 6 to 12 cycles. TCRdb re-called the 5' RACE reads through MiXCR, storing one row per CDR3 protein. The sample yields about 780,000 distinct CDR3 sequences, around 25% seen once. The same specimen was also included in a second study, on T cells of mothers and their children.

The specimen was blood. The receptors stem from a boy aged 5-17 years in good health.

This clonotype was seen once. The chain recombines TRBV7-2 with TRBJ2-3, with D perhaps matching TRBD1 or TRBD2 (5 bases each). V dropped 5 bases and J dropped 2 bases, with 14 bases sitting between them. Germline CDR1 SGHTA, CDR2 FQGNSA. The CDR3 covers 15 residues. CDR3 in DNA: TGTGCCAGCAGCGCCCGGGACGGAAACACAGATACGCAGTATTTT. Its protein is CASSARDGNTDTQYF.

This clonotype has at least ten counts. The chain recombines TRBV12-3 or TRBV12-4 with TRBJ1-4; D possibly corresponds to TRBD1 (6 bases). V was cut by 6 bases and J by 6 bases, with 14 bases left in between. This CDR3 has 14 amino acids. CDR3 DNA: TGTGCCAGCAGCTCACGAGGGGGGGATGAAAAACTGTTTTTT. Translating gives CASSSRGGDEKLFF.

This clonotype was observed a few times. The CDR3 region has the DNA TGCGCCAGCAGCCCCGGACTAGCGGGGAATAAGGAGCAGTACTTC. This encodes CASSPGLAGNKEQYF. The rearrangement links TRBV5-1 to TRBJ2-7, with 12 bases that match TRBD2. Trimming at V came to 4 bases and at J to 7 bases, leaving 9 bases not matched to a gene. The CDR3 covers 15 residues. Per germline, CDR1 SGHRS and CDR2 YFSETQ.

The chain's CDR3 is CASSLRGMGLFF. The CDR3 bases are TGTGCCAGCAGCTTGCGGGGTATGGGGCTGTTCTTC. The rearrangement uses TRBV11-2 and TRBJ2-1; D is possibly TRBD2 (6 bases). V was cut by 3 bases and J by 15 bases, with 15 bases left in between. CDR1 is SGHAT and CDR2 is FQNNGV in the germline V gene. The CDR3 totals 12 residues.

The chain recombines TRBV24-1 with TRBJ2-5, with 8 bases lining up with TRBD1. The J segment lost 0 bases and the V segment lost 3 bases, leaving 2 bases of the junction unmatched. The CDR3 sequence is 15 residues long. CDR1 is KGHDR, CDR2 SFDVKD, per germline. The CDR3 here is CATSDRTGYQETQYF. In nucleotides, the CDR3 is TGTGCCACCAGTGATCGGACAGGGTACCAAGAGACCCAGTACTTC.

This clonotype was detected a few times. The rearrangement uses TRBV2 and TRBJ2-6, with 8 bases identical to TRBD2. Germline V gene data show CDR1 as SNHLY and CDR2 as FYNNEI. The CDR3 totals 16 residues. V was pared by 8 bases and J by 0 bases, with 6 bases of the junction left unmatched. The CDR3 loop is CASDSGAYSGANVLTF. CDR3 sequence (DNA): TGTGCCAGCGATAGCGGGGCCTACTCTGGGGCCAACGTCCTGACTTTC.

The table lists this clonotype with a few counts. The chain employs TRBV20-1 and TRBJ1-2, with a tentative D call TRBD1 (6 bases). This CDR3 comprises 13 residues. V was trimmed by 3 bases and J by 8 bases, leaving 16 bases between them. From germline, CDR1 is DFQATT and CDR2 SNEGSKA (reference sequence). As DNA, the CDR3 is TGCAGTGCTAGGGACAGTGCTTTTTCCGGCTACACCTTC. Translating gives CSARDSAFSGYTF.

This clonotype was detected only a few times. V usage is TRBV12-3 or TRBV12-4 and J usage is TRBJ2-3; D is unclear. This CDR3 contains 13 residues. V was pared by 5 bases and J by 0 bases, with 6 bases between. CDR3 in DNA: TGTGCCAGCAGTACCGACAGCACAGATACGCAGTATTTT. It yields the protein CASSTDSTDTQYF.